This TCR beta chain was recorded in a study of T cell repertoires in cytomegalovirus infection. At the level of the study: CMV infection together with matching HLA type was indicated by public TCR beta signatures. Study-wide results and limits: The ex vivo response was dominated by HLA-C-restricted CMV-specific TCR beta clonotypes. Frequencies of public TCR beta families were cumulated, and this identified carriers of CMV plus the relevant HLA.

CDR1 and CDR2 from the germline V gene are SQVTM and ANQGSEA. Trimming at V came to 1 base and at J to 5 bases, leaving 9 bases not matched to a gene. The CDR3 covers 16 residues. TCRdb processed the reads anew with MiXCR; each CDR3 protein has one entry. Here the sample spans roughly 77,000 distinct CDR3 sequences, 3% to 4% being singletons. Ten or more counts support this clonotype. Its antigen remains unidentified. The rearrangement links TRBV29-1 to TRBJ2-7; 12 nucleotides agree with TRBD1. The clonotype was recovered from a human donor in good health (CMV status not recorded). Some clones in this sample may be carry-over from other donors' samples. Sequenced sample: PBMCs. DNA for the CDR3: TGCAGCGTTGAAGGGCCCGGGACAGGGGGCCTAAACGAGCAGTACTTC. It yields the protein CSVEGPGTGGLNEQYF.